Following are 31 T cell receptor beta chains from one sample sequenced in a study of blood T cell repertoires in COVID-19. Data came from immunoSEQ multiplex PCR; TCRdb stores just in-frame clones and leaves some out. The table shows 120,000 to 150,000 clones, with approximately 80% occurring only once. Sequencing input: peripheral blood. These receptors came from a human donor in a cohort sampled during active COVID-19.

The genes are TRBV7-9 and TRBJ2-3; 10 bases are a match to TRBD2. CDR1 and CDR2 (germline): SEHNR, FQNEAQ (reference sequence). V was pared by 3 bases and J by 2 bases, with 5 bases of the junction left unmatched. This CDR3 comprises 16 residues. CDR3 coding DNA: TGTGCCAGCAGCTTGAGTAGCGGGGGGCTCACAGATACGCAGTATTTT. Protein product: CASSLSSGGLTDTQYF.

The chain links TRBV7-2 to TRBJ2-2; D is perhaps TRBD2 (5 bases). Germline CDR1 is SGHTA and CDR2 is FQGNSA. This CDR3 is built from 14 residues. Deletions cut 2 bases from V and 7 bases from J, with 11 bases between. The chain's CDR3 is CASSLSGSYGELFF. The CDR3 region has the DNA TGTGCCAGCAGCTTATCGGGGAGTTACGGGGAGCTGTTTTTT.

This rearrangement joins TRBV11-1 to TRBJ2-7; 7 bases match TRBD2. V lost 2 bases, J lost 6 bases, and 4 bases stayed unmatched. CDR3 length equals 13 residues. Germline V lookup: CDR1 SGHAT, CDR2 FQDESV (reference sequence). The CDR3 sequence is CASSLIIAGEQYF. The CDR3 region has the DNA TGTGCCAGCAGCTTAATTATAGCGGGCGAGCAGTACTTC.

V usage is TRBV7-3 and J usage is TRBJ2-3; D not resolved. The germline V and J ends were trimmed by 0 bases and 4 bases, with 5 bases remaining between them. Germline-derived CDR1 and CDR2 are SGHTA and FQGTGA. There are 13 residues in the CDR3. CDR3 amino acids: CASSLTRSDTQYF. In DNA, the CDR3 is TGTGCCAGCAGCTTAACCAGGTCAGATACGCAGTATTTT.

The chain recombines TRBV19 with TRBJ1-6, with D possibly matching TRBD1 (6 bases). The CDR3 contains 14 residues. The V gene lost 6 bases and the J gene lost 7 bases, with 13 bases spanning the gap. CDR1 and CDR2 (germline): LNHDA, SQIVND (reference sequence). The CDR3 loop reads CASSPGQGNSPLHF. In nucleotides, the CDR3 is TGTGCCAGTAGCCCGGGACAAGGGAATTCACCCCTCCACTTT.

This chain connects TRBV27 to TRBJ2-3, with a weak D call TRBD1 (5 bases). There are 14 residues in the CDR3. Trimming took 6 bases from V and 4 from J, leaving 14 bases between them. Germline lookup yields CDR1 MNHEY and CDR2 SMNVEV (reference sequence). The CDR3 sequence: CASRSAGRSDTQYF. The CDR3 DNA reads as TGTGCCAGCAGATCGGCAGGGCGTTCAGATACGCAGTATTTT.

The chain carries TRBV28 and TRBJ1-3; 8 bases line up with TRBD1. V shed 5 bases, J shed 0 bases, and the junction held 12 bases outside the gene matches. The CDR3 loop spans 18 amino acids. CDR1 MDHEN and CDR2 SYDVKM come from the germline V gene. CDR3 loop: CASSMPWDRSSSGNTIYF. For the CDR3, the DNA is TGTGCCAGCAGTATGCCATGGGACAGGTCTTCCTCTGGAAACACCATATATTTT.

The sample holds one count of this clone. CDR3 region: CASSQDLAGAAGELFF. DNA for the CDR3: TGTGCCAGCAGCCAAGATCTAGCGGGGGCCGCCGGGGAGCTGTTTTTT. The V call is TRBV3-1 (or the pseudogene TRBV3-2), the J call TRBJ2-2, with 10 positions matching TRBD2. The CDR3 consists of 16 residues. Germline-derived CDR1 and CDR2 are LGHDT and YNNKEL (reference sequence). The junction had 4 bases not matched to a gene; V was cut back by 0 bases and J by 6 bases.

This chain links TRBV5-1 with TRBJ1-1; D ambiguous. This CDR3 is 13 amino acids long. The germline gives CDR1 SGHRS, CDR2 YFSETQ. Trimming stripped 1 base from V and 1 base from J, with 5 bases between. As DNA, the CDR3 is TGCGCCAGCAGCTTGTGGCCGAACACTGAAGCTTTCTTT. Translating it yields CASSLWPNTEAFF.

A few counts support this clone. The gene calls are TRBV19 and TRBJ1-6, with 9 positions matching TRBD1. J was trimmed by 9 bases and V by 3 bases; bases with no gene match: 3. CDR1 is LNHDA and CDR2 is SQIVND in the germline V gene (reference sequence). The CDR3 is 14 amino acids. The CDR3 nucleotides read TGTGCCAGTAGTATGGGACAGGGTGCTTCACCCCTCCACTTT. Amino acids: CASSMGQGASPLHF.

The rearrangement joins TRBV7-3 to TRBJ1-1, with TRBD1 as a possible D gene (5 bases). With 6 bases removed from V and 0 bases from J, the gap between germline ends came to 8 bases. Per the germline V gene, CDR1 is SGHTA and CDR2 is FQGTGA. This CDR3 has 13 amino acids. The CDR3 DNA reads as TGTGCCAGCAGAAAGGGGATGAACACTGAAGCTTTCTTT. Translating gives CASRKGMNTEAFF. Combining the CDR3 with reference TRBV7-3 and TRBJ1-1 gives the whole variable domain GAGVSQTPSNKVTEKGKYVELRCDPISGHTALYWYRQSLGQGPEFLIYFQGTGAADDSGLPNDRFFAVRPEGSVSTLKIQRTERGDSAVYLCASRKGMNTEAFFGQGTRLTVV.

V is TRBV9 and J is TRBJ1-2, with D tentatively TRBD1 (6 bases). The CDR3 totals 14 residues. V lost 4 bases to trimming and J lost 0 bases, with 10 bases between them. Germline values: CDR1 SGDLS, CDR2 YYNGEE. The CDR3 reads CASSKQGTNYGYTF. In DNA, the CDR3 is TGTGCCAGCAGCAAACAGGGTACTAACTATGGCTACACCTTC.

A single count supports this clone. This chain joins TRBV2 and TRBJ2-7, with D unclear. This CDR3 region has 15 residues. The germline CDR1 and CDR2 sequences are SNHLY and FYNNEI. Trimming removed 7 bases from V and 4 bases from J, with 20 bases in between. The CDR3 spells CASTSRLDLNYEQYF. CDR3 nucleotide sequence: TGTGCCAGCACCTCCCGGCTAGACCTCAATTACGAGCAGTACTTC.

J is TRBJ1-5 and V is TRBV6-2 or TRBV6-3, with TRBD1 matching over 7 bases. V dropped 4 bases and J dropped 6; count of bases not matched to a gene: 12. This CDR3 contains 16 residues. Germline-derived CDR1 and CDR2 are MNHEY and SVGEGT. The CDR3 sequence: CASSLKWGQLGQPQHF. The CDR3 nucleotides are TGTGCCAGCAGTTTAAAGTGGGGACAGTTGGGTCAGCCCCAGCATTTT.

This clone was found a few times. Mismatch with germline at one junction end may stem from a read error. This chain joins TRBV27 and TRBJ1-5; no definite D call. This CDR3 spans 13 amino acids. In germline, CDR1 is MNHEY, CDR2 SMNVEV (reference sequence). The CDR3 sequence: CASSLRTGQPQHF. CDR3 DNA: TGCGCCAGCAGTTTACGGACTGGCCAACCCCAGCATTTT.

This chain joins TRBV6-5 and TRBJ1-1; D gene unclear. CDR1 is MNHEY and CDR2 is SVGAGI in the germline V gene. CDR3 size: 14 residues. V lost 6 bases, J lost 6 bases, and 17 bases lay in between. The DNA for the CDR3 is TGTGCCAGCAGCCGAATCACCGTAGAGCCTGAAGCTTTCTTT. Encoded protein: CASSRITVEPEAFF.

The chain has TRBV3-1 (or the pseudogene TRBV3-2) and TRBJ2-1; the match to TRBD2 covers 10 bases. J was trimmed by 6 bases and V by 4 bases; bases with no gene match: 6. The CDR3 consists of 15 residues. Per germline, CDR1 LGHDT and CDR2 YNNKEL (reference sequence). The CDR3 sequence is CASSPPSGSFNEQFF. CDR3 nucleotides: TGTGCCAGCAGCCCACCTAGCGGGAGTTTCAATGAGCAGTTCTTC.

This chain uses TRBV7-8 with TRBJ1-5; D is possibly TRBD1 (5 bases). Germline lookup yields CDR1 SGHVS and CDR2 FQNEAQ. V lost 5 bases to trimming and J lost 2 bases, with 19 bases between them. CDR3 size: 17 residues. This CDR3 reads CASSVKGLGVGNQPQHF. The CDR3 coding sequence is TGTGCCAGCAGCGTAAAAGGTTTAGGGGTTGGCAATCAGCCCCAGCATTTT.

The chain uses TRBV5-4 and TRBJ2-6; no definite D call. The CDR3 covers 16 residues. The V end was cut by 2 bases, the J end by 0 bases, with 9 bases between. CDR1 and CDR2 (germline): SGHNT, YYREEE (reference sequence). The CDR3 loop reads CASSLVPSSGANVLTF. CDR3 bases: TGTGCCAGCAGCTTAGTCCCCAGCTCTGGGGCCAACGTCCTGACTTTC.

V usage is TRBV19 and J usage is TRBJ1-5, with D uncertain. Trimming left V 3 bases short and J 5 bases short, with 8 bases between. The CDR3 consists of 13 residues. CDR1 is LNHDA and CDR2 is SQIVND in the germline V gene (reference sequence). In DNA, the CDR3 is TGTGCCAGTAGTATTCAAGAGGATCAGCCCCAGCATTTT. It translates to CASSIQEDQPQHF.

V gene TRBV2 combines with J gene TRBJ2-7; 10 bases match TRBD1. CDR1 is SNHLY, CDR2 FYNNEI, per germline. Trimming cost V 8 bases and J 3 bases; bases outside gene matches: 7. There are 14 residues in the CDR3. The CDR3 DNA is TGTGCCAGCTTGCCTCGGGACAGGGGCTACGAGCAGTACTTC. Its protein is CASLPRDRGYEQYF.

The genes are TRBV7-3 and TRBJ2-2, with D perhaps TRBD1 (6 bases). The CDR3 is 16 amino acids. Germline V lookup: CDR1 SGHTA, CDR2 FQGTGA. Trimming took 4 bases from V and 2 from J, leaving 14 bases between them. The CDR3 loop reads CASSSSGATNTGELFF. The CDR3 DNA is TGTGCCAGCAGCTCCTCAGGGGCGACAAACACCGGGGAGCTGTTTTTT. Using reference TRBV7-3 and TRBJ2-2 for the parts outside the CDR3, the full variable domain is GAGVSQTPSNKVTEKGKYVELRCDPISGHTALYWYRQSLGQGPEFLIYFQGTGAADDSGLPNDRFFAVRPEGSVSTLKIQRTERGDSAVYLCASSSSGATNTGELFFGEGSRLTVL.

The chain recombines TRBV7-2 with TRBJ1-6; tentatively, D is TRBD1 (5 bases). Trimming stripped 5 bases from V and 6 bases from J, with 8 bases between. The CDR3 spans 13 residues. Germline CDR1 reads SGHTA; CDR2 reads FQGNSA. The CDR3 DNA is TGTGCCAGCAGCCTGGACACTAATTCACCCCTCCACTTT. Translation gives CASSLDTNSPLHF.

The J gene is TRBJ1-4, the V gene TRBV18, with D maybe TRBD1 (5 bases). Deletions cut 5 bases from V and 5 bases from J, with 15 bases between. The CDR3 extends over 15 amino acids. The germline V gene encodes CDR1 KGHSH and CDR2 LQKENI. The CDR3 DNA sequence: TGTGCCAGCTCATTCCGAGCGGGACGGAATGAAAAACTGTTTTTT. This gives the protein CASSFRAGRNEKLFF.

J is TRBJ2-5 and V is TRBV6-5; 7 bases line up with TRBD2. CDR3 length equals 13 residues. V dropped 2 bases and J dropped 4; count of bases not matched to a gene: 1. Germline lookup yields CDR1 MNHEY and CDR2 SVGAGI. The CDR3 loop reads CASSYERGETQYF. As DNA, the CDR3 is TGTGCCAGCAGTTACGAGCGGGGAGAGACCCAGTACTTC.

The chain recombines TRBV28 with TRBJ2-6; D is perhaps TRBD1 (6 bases). Germline CDR1 MDHEN, CDR2 SYDVKM. This CDR3 is built from 18 residues. The V and J ends lost 5 bases and 0 bases respectively, with 17 bases between them. The chain's CDR3 is CASSARDTVFSGANVLTF. The CDR3 DNA follows: TGTGCCAGCAGTGCCCGGGACACTGTTTTCTCTGGGGCCAACGTCCTGACTTTC.

The chain combines TRBV7-9 with TRBJ2-1, with 9 bases lining up with TRBD1. The V segment lost 8 bases and the J segment 6 bases; nucleotides outside the gene matches: 14. CDR1 and CDR2 (germline): SEHNR, FQNEAQ (reference sequence). The CDR3 sequence is 16 residues long. Written as DNA, the CDR3 is TGTGCCAGCCACTTTTCGGACAGGGGCCCCCGCAATGAGCAGTTCTTC. Protein: CASHFSDRGPRNEQFF.

This clone was observed at least ten times. The rearrangement links TRBV3-1 (or the pseudogene TRBV3-2) to TRBJ2-7; no reliable D call. This CDR3 has 13 amino acids. The germline V gene has CDR1 LGHDT and CDR2 YNNKEL (reference sequence). V shed 0 bases and J shed 2 bases, with 5 bases lying between them. The CDR3 region has the DNA TGTGCCAGCAGCCAAGATAGAACCTACGAGCAGTACTTC. This gives the protein CASSQDRTYEQYF.

The chain has TRBV28 and TRBJ1-6; TRBD1 might be the D (5 bases). Looked up from germline, CDR1 is MDHEN and CDR2 is SYDVKM. V was trimmed by 6 bases and J by 3 bases, leaving 9 bases between them. The CDR3 length is 14 residues. The DNA of the CDR3 is TGTGCCAGCAGAGACCAGGGCTATAATTCACCCCTCCACTTT. Its translation: CASRDQGYNSPLHF.

V gene TRBV5-1 combines with J gene TRBJ2-2; the match to TRBD1 covers 7 bases. In germline, CDR1 is SGHRS, CDR2 YFSETQ. V lost 4 bases and J lost 2; bases outside the gene matches: 8. This CDR3 comprises 16 residues. The CDR3 sequence is CASSQRQGANTGELFF. In DNA, the CDR3 is TGCGCCAGCAGCCAAAGACAGGGAGCAAACACCGGGGAGCTGTTTTTT.

This clone was found a few times. The chain joins TRBV6-5 to TRBJ2-1, with 9 nucleotides matching TRBD2. V dropped 7 bases and J dropped 7; count of bases not matched to a gene: 11. The V gene's germline CDR1 is MNHEY and CDR2 SVGAGI. The CDR3 runs 15 residues. In DNA, the CDR3 is TGTGCCAGCATGGATGGGGCTAGCGGGAAAAATGAGCAGTTCTTC. Translation gives CASMDGASGKNEQFF.